Listed here are 22 T cell receptor beta chains from one sample, sequenced in a study of blood T cell repertoires in COVID-19. Repertoires were generated with immunoSEQ multiplex PCR, while TCRdb's copy carries only in-frame clones and drops some. The sample includes about 150,000 clones, 85% to 90% of them seen just once. The sequenced sample was PBMCs or T cells enriched from blood (not recorded which). Receptors were obtained from a woman between 45 and 60 years old who had recovered from COVID-19.

The rearrangement links TRBV6-1 to TRBJ2-1; no clear D gene. Trimming pared 3 bases from V and 2 bases from J, leaving 11 bases between. Germline-derived CDR1 and CDR2 are MNHNS and SASEGT. The CDR3 is made up of 15 amino acids. The CDR3 nucleotides are TGTGCCAGCAGTGAGGGCGCAAGACCCTACAATGAGCAGTTCTTC. Its translation is CASSEGARPYNEQFF.

The chain carries TRBV2 and TRBJ1-4, with 7 bases that match TRBD1. Germline assignment: CDR1 SNHLY and CDR2 FYNNEI. Trimming took 5 bases from V and 3 from J; bases not matched to a gene: 3. The CDR3 runs to 14 residues. In DNA, the CDR3 is TGTGCCAGCAGTCGCGACAGGGCTAATGAAAAACTGTTTTTT. Residues: CASSRDRANEKLFF. Variable domain in full (rest from reference TRBV2 and TRBJ1-4): EPEVTQTPSHQVTQMGQEVILRCVPISNHLYFYWYRQILGQKVEFLVSFYNNEISEKSEIFDDQFSVERPDGSNFTLKIRSTKLEDSAMYFCASSRDRANEKLFFGSGTQLSVL.

This rearrangement joins TRBV7-8 to TRBJ1-5; 11 nucleotides agree with TRBD1. Germline lookup yields CDR1 SGHVS and CDR2 FQNEAQ. V shed 6 bases and J 3 bases; nucleotides not matched to a gene: 19. CDR3 length: 20 amino acids. CDR3 in amino acids: CASRGAPGQGDPDDNQPQHF. As DNA, the CDR3 is TGTGCCAGCAGGGGAGCTCCGGGACAGGGGGACCCGGACGACAATCAGCCCCAGCATTTT. Looking up the rest from reference TRBV7-8 and TRBJ1-5 gives the full variable domain: GAGVSQSPRYKVAKRGQDVALRCDPISGHVSLFWYQQALGQGPEFLTYFQNEAQLDKSGLPSDRFFAERPEGSVSTLKIQRTQQEDSAVYLCASRGAPGQGDPDDNQPQHFGDGTRLSIL.

The chain is built from TRBV18 and TRBJ1-1; possible D gene TRBD1, 5 bases. This CDR3 has 15 amino acids. Trimming removed 3 bases from V and 3 bases from J, with 14 bases in between. Germline V gene lookup returns CDR1 KGHSH and CDR2 LQKENI. The chain's CDR3 is CASSPSSGWDTEAFF. CDR3 bases: TGTGCCAGCTCACCGAGTTCAGGGTGGGACACTGAAGCTTTCTTT. The whole variable domain, remainder taken from reference TRBV18 and TRBJ1-1, is NAGVMQNPRHLVRRRGQEARLRCSPMKGHSHVYWYRQLPEEGLKFMVYLQKENIIDESGMPKERFSAEFPKEGPSILRIQQVVRGDSAAYFCASSPSSGWDTEAFFGQGTRLTVV.

The V call is TRBV19, the J call TRBJ1-2, with TRBD1 identical over 8 bases. The V segment lost 4 bases and the J segment 3 bases; nucleotides outside the gene matches: 7. The CDR3 loop spans 15 amino acids. Germline lookup yields CDR1 LNHDA and CDR2 SQIVND (reference sequence). This CDR3 reads CASSNPGGADYGYTF. Written as DNA, the CDR3 is TGTGCCAGTAGTAACCCAGGGGGCGCGGACTATGGCTACACCTTC.

For this clone: One end of the junction does not line up with germline, which may come from a read error. This chain links TRBV19 with TRBJ1-3; 9 nucleotides align to TRBD1. Germline lookup yields CDR1 LNHDA and CDR2 SQIVND (reference sequence). CDR3 length equals 15 residues. CDR3 protein: CASSTQQGAGHTIYF. CDR3 nucleotides: TGTGCCAGTAGTACTCAACAGGGGGCTGGACACACCATATATTTT.

J is TRBJ1-1 and V is TRBV7-9; D call uncertain. Germline CDR1 and CDR2: SEHNR and FQNEAQ (reference sequence). V lost 0 bases and J 4 bases, leaving 6 bases between the germline ends. This CDR3 region has 13 residues. The CDR3 loop is CASSLATGTEAFF. The CDR3 DNA is TGTGCCAGCAGCTTAGCCACTGGCACTGAAGCTTTCTTT. The full variable domain, rest sourced from reference TRBV7-9 and TRBJ1-1, is DTGVSQNPRHKITKRGQNVTFRCDPISEHNRLYWYRQTLGQGPEFLTYFQNEAQLEKSRLLSDRFSAERPKGSFSTLEIQRTEQGDSAMYLCASSLATGTEAFFGQGTRLTVV.

The V and J genes are TRBV19 and TRBJ2-1; the D gene is possibly TRBD1 (6 bases). The germline V gene encodes CDR1 LNHDA and CDR2 SQIVND (reference sequence). The CDR3 is made up of 15 amino acids. V lost 5 bases and J lost 2, with 13 bases in between. The CDR3 sequence: CASSRAGATYNEQFF. Written as DNA, the CDR3 is TGTGCCAGTAGTCGGGCAGGGGCGACCTACAATGAGCAGTTCTTC.

This clone was observed once. The chain recombines TRBV11-2 with TRBJ1-2, with TRBD1 matching 7 bases. V was pared by 4 bases and J by 6 bases, with 5 bases of the junction left unmatched. The CDR3 has 13 residues. Germline CDR1 and CDR2: SGHAT and FQNNGV. DNA of the CDR3: TGTGCCAGCAGCTCCAACACAGGGGATGGCTACACCTTC. This sequence encodes CASSSNTGDGYTF. Together with reference TRBV11-2 and TRBJ1-2, the CDR3 gives the full variable domain: EAGVAQSPRYKIIEKRQSVAFWCNPISGHATLYWYQQILGQGPKLLIQFQNNGVVDDSQLPKDRFSAERLKGVDSTLKIQPAKLEDSAVYLCASSSNTGDGYTFGSGTRLTVV.

The chain combines TRBV6-2 or TRBV6-3 with TRBJ1-2; TRBD1 agrees at 7 bases. Per germline, CDR1 MNHEY and CDR2 SVGEGT. J was trimmed by 4 bases and V by 6 bases; bases with no gene match: 5. The CDR3 has 13 amino acids. The CDR3 sequence is CASSRDSGYGYTF. CDR3 bases: TGTGCCAGCAGCCGGGACAGCGGCTATGGCTACACCTTC.

This chain connects TRBV7-9 to TRBJ2-7; 7 bases agree with TRBD1. The CDR3 extends over 12 amino acids. From germline, CDR1 is SEHNR and CDR2 FQNEAQ (reference sequence). The J segment lost 5 bases and the V segment lost 6 bases, leaving 4 bases of the junction unmatched. The CDR3 DNA follows: TGTGCCAGCAGGGAGACAGGGAACGAGCAGTACTTC. Its translation: CASRETGNEQYF.

This sequence joins TRBV12-5 and TRBJ1-2, with 9 bases identical to TRBD1. V shed 6 bases and J 4 bases; nucleotides not matched to a gene: 6. The CDR3 covers 14 residues. Per the germline V gene, CDR1 is LGHNT and CDR2 is FRNRAP. CDR3 coding DNA: TGTGCTAGTGGCCCGGACAGGGGAATCTATGGCTACACCTTC. Residues: CASGPDRGIYGYTF.

The chain employs TRBV9 and TRBJ2-2; D gene unclear. Germline V gene lookup returns CDR1 SGDLS and CDR2 YYNGEE. The V and J ends lost 4 bases and 1 base respectively, with 5 bases between them. This CDR3 comprises 13 residues. The CDR3 coding sequence is TGTGCCAGCAGCTCTCGGAACACCGGGGAGCTGTTTTTT. This translates into CASSSRNTGELFF.

The V gene is TRBV7-2, the J gene TRBJ2-1; D might be TRBD2 (6 bases). Germline assignment: CDR1 SGHTA and CDR2 FQGNSA. V shed 5 bases and J shed 3 bases, with 23 bases lying between them. The length of the CDR3 is 18 residues. This CDR3 reads CASSTRETLLALYNEQFF. CDR3 DNA sequence: TGTGCCAGCAGCACCCGCGAGACCCTACTAGCACTCTACAATGAGCAGTTCTTC.

This clone has only one observation. This rearrangement joins TRBV13 to TRBJ2-2; 8 bases fit TRBD1. The CDR3 extends over 17 amino acids. Germline V gene sequence: CDR1 PRHDT, CDR2 FYEKMQ (reference sequence). With V trimmed by 5 bases and J by 1 base, 9 bases remained unmatched. As DNA, the CDR3 is TGTGCCAGCAGCCCCAAAGGCAGGGGGCGGAACACCGGGGAGCTGTTTTTT. Its translation: CASSPKGRGRNTGELFF.

A single count supports this clone. The rearrangement links TRBV11-2 to TRBJ1-3; D ambiguous. The germline CDR1 and CDR2 sequences are SGHAT and FQNNGV. There are 14 residues in the CDR3. Trimming shortened V by 0 bases and J by 0 bases, and 3 bases separated the two germline ends. The CDR3 protein is CASSLDRSGNTIYF. For the CDR3, the DNA is TGTGCCAGCAGCTTAGACCGCTCTGGAAACACCATATATTTT.

The CDR3 DNA follows: TGTGCCAGCAGCTTAGGACTATTGGAGGAGACCCAGTACTTC. It is translated as CASSLGLLEETQYF. The chain couples TRBV7-2 to TRBJ2-5; TRBD2 might be the D (5 bases). Germline CDR1 reads SGHTA; CDR2 reads FQGNSA. The CDR3 sequence is 14 residues long. The ends were cut back, 1 base at V and 5 bases at J, with 11 bases in the middle.

V gene TRBV12-3 or TRBV12-4 combines with J gene TRBJ1-2; 7 bases align to TRBD1. The CDR3 is 13 amino acids. V lost 2 bases to trimming and J lost 8 bases; unmatched junction nucleotides: 5. CDR3 bases: TGTGCCAGCAGTTTAAGGGGGACAGAAGGCTACACCTTC. Its protein product is CASSLRGTEGYTF.

This clone was detected a few times. This sequence joins TRBV7-9 and TRBJ1-2, with 8 bases matching TRBD1. Unmatched junction bases numbered 3, after V lost 6 bases and J lost 0 bases. The CDR3 consists of 14 residues. The germline V gene encodes CDR1 SEHNR and CDR2 FQNEAQ (reference sequence). The CDR3 DNA is TGTGCCAGCAGTATGACAGGGGCTAACTATGGCTACACCTTC. It translates to CASSMTGANYGYTF.

The chain links TRBV24-1 to TRBJ2-2; TRBD2 agrees at 7 bases. There are 17 residues in the CDR3. V trimming: 5 bases; J trimming: 4 bases; junction bases outside the gene matches: 12. The germline CDR1 and CDR2 sequences are KGHDR and SFDVKD. CDR3 DNA sequence: TGTGCCACCAGTGCCTTAGGGTCGGGGGGTACCACCGGGGAGCTGTTTTTT. This encodes CATSALGSGGTTGELFF.

The CDR3 is CASSWGLSSGNTIYF. In DNA form, the CDR3 reads TGTGCCAGCAGTTGGGGACTAAGCTCTGGAAACACCATATATTTT. The chain joins TRBV6-2 or TRBV6-3 to TRBJ1-3; tentatively, D is TRBD1 (5 bases). The CDR3 length is 15 residues. Trimming removed 4 bases at V and 0 bases at J, with 10 bases between. CDR1 MNHEY and CDR2 SVGEGT come from the germline V gene.

This CDR3 is CASSGDVADLTNIQYF. The CDR3 DNA reads TGTGCCAGCAGTGGGGATGTAGCGGACCTCACAAACATTCAGTACTTC. The rearrangement links TRBV6-1 to TRBJ2-4; tentatively, D is TRBD2 (6 bases). Trimming removed 4 bases at V and 6 bases at J, with 19 bases between. This CDR3 is 16 amino acids long. From germline, CDR1 is MNHNS and CDR2 SASEGT.